A single sample is the source of the 21 T cell receptor beta chains below, sequenced in a study of human T cells and chemical hapten exposure. TCRdb fed the 5' RACE reads into MiXCR, producing one record per CDR3 protein. The sample includes approximately 140,000 distinct CDR3 sequences, about 4.3% of them seen just once. Researchers extracted total RNA from unfractionated whole blood. These receptor sequences come from a female donor in good health.

This clonotype appeared many times. The J gene is TRBJ1-2, the V gene TRBV20-1; D unresolved. Germline CDR1 DFQATT, CDR2 SNEGSKA (reference sequence). The CDR3 runs to 11 residues. V lost 6 bases to trimming and J lost 2 bases, with 7 bases between them. CDR3 sequence: CSAPPNYGYTF. CDR3 DNA sequence: TGCAGTGCCCCCCCAAACTATGGCTACACCTTC.

At least ten counts were recorded for this clonotype. The chain carries TRBV6-6 and TRBJ2-6; TRBD2 matches at 7 bases. CDR1 MNHNY and CDR2 SVGAGI come from the germline V gene (reference sequence). This CDR3 spans 18 amino acids. Trimming at V came to 3 bases and at J to 8 bases, leaving 16 bases not matched to a gene. The CDR3, as DNA: TGTGCCAGCAGTTATCTGCCTGGGGGACTACCTTCGTCCAACGTCCTGACTTTC. Protein: CASSYLPGGLPSSNVLTF.

Of note for this clonotype: The junction and the germline gene differ at one end; a read error may be behind it. This sequence joins TRBV19 and TRBJ1-4; TRBD1 agrees at 9 bases. Germline V gene lookup returns CDR1 LNHDA and CDR2 SQIVND (reference sequence). CDR3 length: 15 amino acids. In DNA, the CDR3 is TGTGTCAGTAGTATAACAGGGGGCGCGAGGGAAAAACTGTTTTTT. Amino acid sequence: CVSSITGGAREKLFF.

In this sample, this clonotype turned up many times. This chain links TRBV4-2 with TRBJ2-6; D uncertain. The germline CDR1 and CDR2 sequences are LGHNA and YNFKEQ. Trimming cost V 0 bases and J 11 bases, with 8 bases left between them. The CDR3 sequence is 13 residues long. CDR3 loop: CASSQEGLHVLTF. For the CDR3, the DNA is TGTGCCAGCAGCCAAGAGGGCCTCCACGTCCTGACTTTC.

The sample holds many counts of this clonotype. The chain uses TRBV27 and TRBJ2-7; D uncertain. Germline V CDR1 and CDR2: MNHEY, SMNVEV (reference sequence). The CDR3 extends over 14 amino acids. V lost 5 bases and J lost 9, with 20 bases in between. CDR3 amino acids: CASSPFHSIAGQYF. In DNA form, the CDR3 reads TGTGCCAGCAGTCCTTTTCATAGTATAGCAGGGCAGTACTTC.

This clonotype has more than one count but fewer than ten. The chain recombines TRBV20-1 with TRBJ1-1; no reliable D call. V lost 5 bases and J 2 bases, leaving 9 bases between the germline ends. This CDR3 comprises 12 residues. Per the germline V gene, CDR1 is DFQATT and CDR2 is SNEGSKA (reference sequence). The CDR3 DNA sequence: TGCAGTGCTGCGGGCCGAAACACTGAAGCTTTCTTT. The encoded protein is CSAAGRNTEAFF.

This clonotype has ten or more counts. This chain connects TRBV11-1 to TRBJ2-7, with 7 bases aligning to TRBD1. The CDR3 loop spans 13 amino acids. CDR1 is SGHAT and CDR2 is FQDESV in the germline V gene (reference sequence). The V segment lost 6 bases and the J segment 6 bases; nucleotides outside the gene matches: 8. CDR3 residues: CASRTTGEGEQYF. The CDR3 nucleotides are TGTGCCAGCAGAACAACAGGGGAAGGCGAGCAGTACTTC.

This clonotype was counted between two and nine times. This chain links TRBV20-1 with TRBJ2-1; TRBD2 matches at 7 bases. With V trimmed by 4 bases and J by 4 bases, 7 bases remained unmatched. This CDR3 is 14 amino acids long. Per germline, CDR1 DFQATT and CDR2 SNEGSKA (reference sequence). The CDR3 sequence is CSANRDYPYNEQFF. In nucleotides, the CDR3 is TGCAGTGCTAACCGGGACTATCCTTACAATGAGCAGTTCTTC.

This clonotype was recorded at least ten times. The CDR3 reads CASGLLTTGELFF. CDR3 bases: TGTGCTAGTGGTCTCCTCACCACCGGGGAGCTGTTTTTT. V is TRBV12-5 and J is TRBJ2-2; no firm D call. The V and J ends lost 5 bases and 4 bases respectively, with 8 bases between them. This CDR3 spans 13 amino acids. The germline V gene encodes CDR1 LGHNT and CDR2 FRNRAP.

This clonotype was observed at least ten times. The V gene is TRBV20-1, the J gene TRBJ2-3, with 7 nucleotides matching TRBD2. The CDR3 runs to 14 residues. Trimming cost V 6 bases and J 1 base; bases outside gene matches: 7. Germline V lookup: CDR1 DFQATT, CDR2 SNEGSKA (reference sequence). CDR3 DNA sequence: TGCAGTGCCCATGGTCTAGCGGGCACAGATACGCAGTATTTT. It translates to CSAHGLAGTDTQYF.

The sample holds many counts of this clonotype. V is TRBV3-1 and J is TRBJ1-2; D remains ambiguous. The V gene's germline CDR1 is LGHDT and CDR2 YNNKEL (reference sequence). V lost 1 base, J lost 6 bases, and 21 bases lay in between. CDR3 size: 17 residues. CDR3 sequence reads: CASSQGFAQQANNGYTF. DNA of the CDR3: TGTGCCAGCAGCCAAGGTTTCGCCCAACAAGCAAACAATGGCTACACCTTC.

In its sample, this clonotype was seen many times. The chain uses TRBV20-1 and TRBJ2-1; 13 nucleotides line up with TRBD2. This CDR3 spans 16 amino acids. V was pared by 6 bases and J by 0 bases, with 5 bases of the junction left unmatched. Germline lookup yields CDR1 DFQATT and CDR2 SNEGSKA (reference sequence). The CDR3 bases are TGCAGTGCCGCGACTAGCGGGGGGTCCTCCTACAATGAGCAGTTCTTC. It yields the protein CSAATSGGSSYNEQFF.

The sample holds many counts of this clonotype. This chain joins TRBV12-3 or TRBV12-4 and TRBJ2-1; D call uncertain. CDR3 length: 12 residues. V lost 1 base, J lost 8 bases, and 6 bases lay in between. The chain's CDR3 is CASSLGPDEQFF. The CDR3 DNA reads as TGTGCCAGCAGTTTAGGGCCCGATGAGCAGTTCTTC.

This clonotype has a handful of counts. The V call is TRBV29-1, the J call TRBJ1-6, with TRBD1 identical over 7 bases. V trimming: 4 bases; J trimming: 10 bases; junction bases outside the gene matches: 10. Germline V gene sequence: CDR1 SQVTM, CDR2 ANQGSEA. The CDR3 covers 14 residues. The CDR3: CSVVLGGAGSPLHF. The CDR3 DNA is TGCAGCGTTGTTTTAGGGGGCGCAGGGTCACCCCTCCACTTT.

This clonotype appeared many times. The chain recombines TRBV5-1 with TRBJ2-3; no reliable D call. CDR1 and CDR2 from the germline V gene are SGHRS and YFSETQ. V was trimmed by 4 bases and J by 4 bases, leaving 7 bases between them. There are 12 residues in the CDR3. The CDR3 nucleotides are TGCGCCAGCAGCGTAAATTCAGATACGCAGTATTTT. Its protein product is CASSVNSDTQYF.

The table lists this clonotype with a few counts. This chain joins TRBV12-3 or TRBV12-4 and TRBJ2-2, with 13 bases matching TRBD2. V trimming: 6 bases; J trimming: 5 bases; junction bases outside the gene matches: 9. This CDR3 is built from 17 residues. The CDR3 coding sequence is TGTGCCAGCAGACATCCGGGACTAGCGGGGAGAACCGGGGAGCTGTTTTTT. It translates to CASRHPGLAGRTGELFF.

Notes on this clonotype: A much larger clone differs by one base, so this may be a read error. The rearrangement joins TRBV29-1 to TRBJ2-7; 7 bases are a match to TRBD1. Trimming took 8 bases from V and 5 from J; bases not matched to a gene: 18. The CDR3 is 15 amino acids. The germline V gene has CDR1 SQVTM and CDR2 ANQGSEA. This CDR3 reads CSTLKLQGTRDEQYF. The CDR3 DNA sequence: TGCAGCACCCTCAAATTACAGGGGACGAGGGACGAGCAGTACTTC.

This clonotype has at least ten counts. J is TRBJ1-1 and V is TRBV3-1, with D perhaps TRBD1 (5 bases). In germline, CDR1 is LGHDT, CDR2 YNNKEL (reference sequence). The germline V and J ends were trimmed by 4 bases and 1 base, with 25 bases remaining between them. The CDR3 is 19 residues long. The DNA for the CDR3 is TGTGCCAGCAGCCGAAGCGGTTGGGGGGTAACGTCGAGGAACACTGAAGCTTTCTTT. Translated, it gives CASSRSGWGVTSRNTEAFF.

This clonotype was observed a handful of times. The rearrangement uses TRBV7-2 and TRBJ2-1; 9 nucleotides line up with TRBD1. Germline loops: CDR1 SGHTA, CDR2 FQGNSA. This CDR3 is built from 12 residues. The J segment lost 6 bases and the V segment lost 8 bases, leaving 2 bases of the junction unmatched. In DNA, the CDR3 is TGTGCCAGCCCGGACAGGGGCAATGAGCAGTTCTTC. This sequence encodes CASPDRGNEQFF.

This clonotype turned up a few times. The V gene is TRBV5-1, the J gene TRBJ1-1; a possible D gene is TRBD1 (6 bases). This CDR3 spans 13 amino acids. From germline, CDR1 is SGHRS and CDR2 YFSETQ. V lost 8 bases, J lost 3 bases, and 14 bases lay in between. CDR3 sequence: CASYRDTDTEAFF. Here the CDR3 DNA reads TGCGCCAGTTACCGGGACACGGACACTGAAGCTTTCTTT.

A word on this clonotype: This may be a read error, as it is one base from a much larger clone. V and J are TRBV5-8 and TRBJ1-4; TRBD1 might be the D (6 bases). This CDR3 contains 16 residues. Per germline, CDR1 SGHTS and CDR2 YDEGEE. CDR3 region: CPSSLGAGSYSGKLFF. Written as DNA, the CDR3 is TGTCCCAGCAGCTTGGGGGCAGGCTCATACTCGGGAAAACTGTTTTTT.